Listed below are T cell receptor beta chains from one sample, sequenced in a study of vaccination effects on CD4 cells after COVID-19. The antigens of these receptors remain unknown. The protocol was immunoSEQ multiplex PCR, while the TCRdb copy is restricted to in-frame clones and leaves out a portion. Of roughly 50,000 clones in the sample, around 75% were seen once. This material consisted of CD4+ T cells from PBMCs cultured with HCoV-229E spike peptides, taken before COVID-19 vaccination. The source of these receptors is a human donor who received a COVID-19 vaccine. CDR3s include the opening cysteine and the closing phenylalanine or tryptophan.

j_call,v_call,cdr3_aa
TRBJ1-6,TRBV7-2,CASSSQTGGRSPLHF
TRBJ2-2,TRBV7-2,CASSSRHTPRNTGELFF
TRBJ2-3,TRBV6-2/TRBV6-3,CASSYPRGWDTQYF
TRBJ1-5,TRBV4-1,CASSQEDRGAQPQHF
TRBJ2-2,TRBV5-1,CASSLVEGALTGELFF
TRBJ1-5,TRBV7-8,CASSLLDQPQHF
TRBJ1-5,TRBV19,CASTSGEGINQPQHF
TRBJ2-2,TRBV6-6,CASSLGQNTGELFF
TRBJ1-2,TRBV5-4,CASSSTGSYYGYTF
TRBJ1-1,TRBV11-2,CATGGRAEAFF
TRBJ1-6,TRBV7-9,CASSLPNSPLHF